These T cell receptor beta chains were read from a single sample in a study of vaccination and CD4 T cells after COVID-19. These receptors have no identified antigens. TCRdb fed the PCR reads into MiXCR, producing one record per CDR3 protein. The table has a few thousand distinct CDR3 sequences, roughly 44% seen once. Sequenced sample: CD4+ T cells from blood, cultured in vitro. These TCRs come from a human donor who had recovered from COVID-19. Both conserved end residues are part of each CDR3. D genes are given only for firm matches. Clone size is shown for a subset of rows, as once, few, many or a class of expanded clone.

CDR3nt	CDR3aa	d_gene	v_gene	j_gene	abundance
TGTGCCAGCACCCTACCAACCGGGGGTAATTCACCCCTCCACTTT	CASTLPTGGNSPLHF	.	TRBV7-2	TRBJ1-6	medium-sized
TGTGCCAGCAGCCCCGCCGCCTACAATGAGCAGTTCTTC	CASSPAAYNEQFF	.	TRBV7-3	TRBJ2-1	.
TGTGCCAGCAGCTACGACAGAGATCAGCCCCAGCATTTT	CASSYDRDQPQHF	.	TRBV6-5	TRBJ1-5	few
TGCGCCAGCAGCTACGGACAGGGGACCTATTCTAGCACAGATACGCAGTATTTT	CASSYGQGTYSSTDTQYF	TRBD1	TRBV5-1	TRBJ2-3	.
TGTGCCAGTAGAAGGAGAGGGAGCACAGATACGCAGTATTTT	CASRRRGSTDTQYF	.	TRBV19	TRBJ2-3	few
TGTGCCACCAGTGACAAGGGACAGACCTCTGGGGCCAACGTCCTGACTTTC	CATSDKGQTSGANVLTF	TRBD1	TRBV24-1	TRBJ2-6	.
TGTGCCAGCAGCTCGACCCAGGGGGCCGGTGAGACCCAGTACTTC	CASSSTQGAGETQYF	TRBD1	TRBV5-4	TRBJ2-5	.
TGCGCCAGCAGCTTGGTGGCAGGGTCTAATGGCTACACCTTC	CASSLVAGSNGYTF	.	TRBV5-1	TRBJ1-2	.
TGTGCCAGCAGCGTACTAGCGGGGGGGCTAGATACGCAGTATTTT	CASSVLAGGLDTQYF	TRBD2	TRBV6-1	TRBJ2-3	.
TGTGCCAGCAGTTCATCCGGGCCTAGGGAGAACACTGAAGCTTTCTTT	CASSSSGPRENTEAFF	.	TRBV25-1	TRBJ1-1	.
TGTGCCAGCAGCACCCGACTAGCGGGAGGGTACGAGCAGTACTTC	CASSTRLAGGYEQYF	TRBD2	TRBV7-2	TRBJ2-7	.
TGCAGTGCTAGAGATGCGGGTAGGGACCAAGAGACCCAGTACTTC	CSARDAGRDQETQYF	.	TRBV20-1	TRBJ2-5	few
TGTGCCAGCAGTTTCTCCGGACCGTTTAATTCACCCCTCCACTTT	CASSFSGPFNSPLHF	.	TRBV27	TRBJ1-6	.
TGTGCCAGCAGTTCGATCCCACGACAGGGAGTTTTCTACGAGCAGTACTTC	CASSSIPRQGVFYEQYF	TRBD1	TRBV12-3/TRBV12-4	TRBJ2-7	.
TGTGCCAGCAGGGGACAGGGTGGGAATGAGCAGTTCTTC	CASRGQGGNEQFF	TRBD1	TRBV6-1	TRBJ2-1	.
TGCAGTGCTAAAGACAGGACGAACACCGGGGAGCTGTTTTTT	CSAKDRTNTGELFF	.	TRBV20-1	TRBJ2-2	.
TGTGCCAGCAGCAAAGACGGGGGAGGCAATCAGCCCCAGCATTTT	CASSKDGGGNQPQHF	.	TRBV21-1	TRBJ1-5	.
TGTGCCAGCAGCTCCCTTGAACGGGGGATTGGGGAGCAGTTCTTC	CASSSLERGIGEQFF	.	TRBV7-8	TRBJ2-1	.
TGTGCCAGCAGCTTGGGACGAAATCAGCCCCAGCATTTT	CASSLGRNQPQHF	.	TRBV5-6	TRBJ1-5	.
TGTGCCAGCAGTGAAGATGGAGGCACCCTCCACTTT	CASSEDGGTLHF	.	TRBV2	TRBJ1-6	.
TGTGCCAGCAGCTTAGATTTTGGCTACACCTACGAGCAGTACTTC	CASSLDFGYTYEQYF	.	TRBV11-3	TRBJ2-7	once
TGTGCCAGCTCCAGGGACAGGGTTTATGGTGGCTACACCTTC	CASSRDRVYGGYTF	TRBD1	TRBV2	TRBJ1-2	few
TGTGCCAGCAGCTTGACTAGCGGGAGCTACGAGCAGTACTTC	CASSLTSGSYEQYF	TRBD2	TRBV11-3	TRBJ2-7	.
TGTGCCAGCAGTTACTCGGGTAGGGGTTCGAACTATGGCTACACCTTC	CASSYSGRGSNYGYTF	.	TRBV6-5	TRBJ1-2	.
TGTGCCAGCAGCGCACAGGGTTCGAGCACAGATACGCAGTATTTT	CASSAQGSSTDTQYF	.	TRBV7-3	TRBJ2-3	.
TGCAGTGCTAGGAGGACAGCGAGCTCCTACAATGAGCAGTTCTTC	CSARRTASSYNEQFF	.	TRBV20-1	TRBJ2-1	.
TGTGCCAGCAAGGCGGAGGGGGCCTACGAGCAGTACTTC	CASKAEGAYEQYF	.	TRBV6-1	TRBJ2-7	.
TGCAGTGCTTCACGTCAGATTAGGGAGACCCAGTACTTC	CSASRQIRETQYF	.	TRBV20-1	TRBJ2-5	once
TGTGCCAGCAGTGCAGGGGACAGACTATACGAGCAGTACTTC	CASSAGDRLYEQYF	TRBD1	TRBV27	TRBJ2-7	.
TGTGCCAGCGGACGACAGGGACTTAGCTATGGCTACACCTTC	CASGRQGLSYGYTF	TRBD1	TRBV27	TRBJ1-2	.
TGTGCCAGCAGTCCTACGGGGGGGCACTATGGCTACACCTTC	CASSPTGGHYGYTF	.	TRBV12-3/TRBV12-4	TRBJ1-2	few
TGCGCCAGCAGCCGCGCAGGGCTCAATCAGCCCCAGCATTTT	CASSRAGLNQPQHF	.	TRBV4-1	TRBJ1-5	.